This passage covers 5 T cell receptor beta chains from one sample sequenced in a study of molecular identifiers for immune sequencing clone quantification. MiXCR, run by TCRdb on the PCR reads, gives a single entry per CDR3 protein. Of 400,000 to 600,000 distinct CDR3 sequences in the sample, about a fifth were seen once. Sequencing was done on a sample of naive CD8+ T cells from blood, with Jurkat cell RNA spiked in. Subset described: FACS-sorted CD8+CD4-CCR7+CD45RA+ naive T cells. These receptor sequences come from a human donor in good health. Some libraries in this study had Jurkat cell RNA spiked in.

This chain connects TRBV5-1 to TRBJ1-1; 7 nucleotides line up with TRBD1. Germline V lookup: CDR1 SGHRS, CDR2 YFSETQ. J lost 3 bases, V lost 2 bases, and 7 bases had no gene match. CDR3 size: 15 residues. The DNA for the CDR3 is TGCGCCAGCAGCTTCATGACAGGGCCGGACACTGAAGCTTTCTTT. This encodes CASSFMTGPDTEAFF.

This clonotype appeared a few times. The V and J genes are TRBV9 and TRBJ1-1; no reliable D call. Germline CDR1 and CDR2: SGDLS and YYNGEE. This CDR3 has 14 residues. V was clipped by 0 bases and J by 5 bases, with 11 bases between them. The CDR3 region is CASSVAGKGTEAFF. The CDR3 DNA follows: TGTGCCAGCAGCGTAGCTGGAAAAGGGACTGAAGCTTTCTTT.

The J gene is TRBJ2-3, the V gene TRBV13; 11 positions agree with TRBD2. The CDR3 is 17 amino acids. Germline CDR1 PRHDT, CDR2 FYEKMQ (reference sequence). V lost 4 bases, J lost 2 bases, and 8 bases stayed unmatched. The CDR3 here is CASSSLLAGAATDTQYF. Here the CDR3 DNA reads TGTGCCAGCAGCTCACTACTAGCGGGGGCCGCCACAGATACGCAGTATTTT.

A few counts support this clonotype. The chain joins TRBV27 to TRBJ2-7, with TRBD2 identical over 7 bases. The CDR3 loop spans 12 amino acids. V was clipped by 7 bases and J by 5 bases; unmatched bases: 5. The germline V gene encodes CDR1 MNHEY and CDR2 SMNVEV (reference sequence). The CDR3 region is CASKAGSHEQYF. The CDR3 nucleotides read TGTGCCAGCAAAGCGGGGTCCCACGAGCAGTACTTC.

In this sample, this clonotype turned up many times. The J gene is TRBJ1-1, the V gene TRBV4-3; unclear D gene. The CDR3 covers 15 residues. The ends were cut back, 1 base at V and 1 base at J, with 10 bases in the middle. Germline loops: CDR1 LGHNA, CDR2 YSLEER. In nucleotides, the CDR3 is TGCGCCAGCAGCCAAGTTACGTTGGCGAACACTGAAGCTTTCTTT. Its translation is CASSQVTLANTEAFF.